This T cell receptor beta chain was recovered during a study of T cell repertoires in cytomegalovirus infection. The wider study: Both recently identified HLA-C-restricted and well-studied HLA-B-restricted CMV epitopes were used in the study. Matching HLA type, along with CMV infection, was indicated by public TCR beta signatures.

For this clonotype: Its antigen is undetermined. A much more abundant neighbour one base away suggests this may be a read error.

TCRdb re-called the reads through MiXCR, storing one row per CDR3 protein. The table shows approximately 990,000 distinct CDR3 sequences, with 31% occurring only once. Trimming took 10 bases from V and 2 from J, leaving 17 bases between them. There are 14 residues in the CDR3. Germline loops: CDR1 MNHNY, CDR2 SVGAGI (reference sequence). Broader study findings: The cumulative frequency of public TCR beta families distinguished individuals who carried CMV together with the relevant HLA.

The receptor comes from a human donor in good health (CMV status not recorded). Some clones in this sample may be carry-over from other donors' samples. The chain has TRBV6-6 and TRBJ1-1; unclear D gene. The specimen comprised cultured CD8+ T cells from PBMCs, sampled from culture after CMV antigen stimulation. CDR3 region: CANTPYGRNTEAFF. The CDR3 bases are TGTGCCAACACCCCCTATGGGCGAAACACTGAAGCTTTCTTT.